This TCR beta chain was observed in a study of CD8+CD57+ T cells in acquired aplastic anemia. Study conclusions and caveats: Shared by patients and controls, approximately 28 CD8+ CDR3s were abundant in patients.

This clonotype was observed a few times. Its cognate antigen is unknown. For sequencing, patients were chosen who had shown expansion of CD8+CD57+ cells by flow cytometry. No therapy was given to patients before blood sampling. This CDR3 spans 14 amino acids. Trimming shortened V by 5 bases and J by 4 bases, and 11 bases separated the two germline ends. Germline CDR1 and CDR2: LNHDA and SQIVND (reference sequence). Genomic DNA templated the TCR beta VDJ and CDR3 profiling. TCRdb ran MiXCR on the reads and lists one entry per CDR3 protein. The repertoire holds about 120,000 distinct CDR3 sequences, with approximately 40% as singletons.

The J gene is TRBJ1-4, the V gene TRBV19, with D tentatively TRBD1 (6 bases). Sequencing was done on a sample of sorted CD4+, CD8+, or CD8+CD57+ T cells (not recorded which) from PBMCs. The receptor's source is a human donor with aplastic anemia. The CDR3 loop reads CASSVGQRNEKLFF. In DNA, the CDR3 is TGTGCCAGTAGTGTCGGACAGCGTAATGAAAAACTGTTTTTT.